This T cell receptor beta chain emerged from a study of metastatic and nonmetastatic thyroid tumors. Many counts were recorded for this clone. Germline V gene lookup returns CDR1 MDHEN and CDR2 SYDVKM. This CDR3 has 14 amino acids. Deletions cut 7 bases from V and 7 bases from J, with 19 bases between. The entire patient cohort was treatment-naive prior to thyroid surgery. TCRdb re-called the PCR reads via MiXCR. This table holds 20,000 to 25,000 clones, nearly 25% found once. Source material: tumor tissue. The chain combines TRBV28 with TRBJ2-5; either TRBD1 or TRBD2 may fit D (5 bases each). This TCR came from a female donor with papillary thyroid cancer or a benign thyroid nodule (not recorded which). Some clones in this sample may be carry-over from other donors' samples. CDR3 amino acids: CASIGTSRLGTQYF. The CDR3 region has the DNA TGTGCCAGCATTGGGACCTCACGCCTGGGGACCCAGTACTTC.